The TCR beta chain described here comes from a study of control samples from healthy donors and cancer patients. The table lists this clone with a few counts. Germline loops: CDR1 KGHSH, CDR2 LQKENI. V was clipped by 4 bases and J by 8 bases, with 6 bases between them. The CDR3 extends over 12 amino acids. Clones were sequenced by immunoSEQ multiplex PCR, and TCRdb holds only the in-frame ones, with some missing. Of under 85,000 clones listed, more than 65% were seen once; the top ten hold 9.5% to 13%. The TCR originated in a man in his 60s with head and neck cancer. The chain couples TRBV18 to TRBJ1-6; no clear D. Specimen: PBMCs. The CDR3 region has the DNA TGTGCCAGCTCACAAAGGGATTCACCCCTCCACTTT. Translation gives CASSQRDSPLHF. Full variable domain (rest looked up from reference TRBV18 and TRBJ1-6): NAGVMQNPRHLVRRRGQEARLRCSPMKGHSHVYWYRQLPEEGLKFMVYLQKENIIDESGMPKERFSAEFPKEGPSILRIQQVVRGDSAAYFCASSQRDSPLHFGNGTRLTVT.